This T cell receptor (beta chain) was found in a study of blood T cell repertoires in COVID-19. TCRdb's table, derived via immunoSEQ multiplex PCR, lists solely in-frame clones and lacks some. The sample includes a few hundred thousand clones, less than 85% seen only once; the top ten take about 4.6%. The CDR3 has 14 residues. CDR1 MNHEY and CDR2 SVGAGI come from the germline V gene. Trimming removed 8 bases from V and 0 bases from J, with 10 bases in between. The chain carries TRBV6-5 and TRBJ2-2; D remains unclear. This clonotype originated in a man in his sixties who had recovered from COVID-19. The specimen sequenced was peripheral blood. DNA of the CDR3: TGTGCCAGCGGCTTTCTCCCGAACACCGGGGAGCTGTTTTTT. It yields the protein CASGFLPNTGELFF.